The clone carrying this T cell receptor beta chain has only a few counts. This sample is drawn from a study of blood T cell repertoires in COVID-19. Here immunoSEQ multiplex PCR was the method, and the copy in TCRdb shows in-frame clones only, minus some. The sample lists some 240,000 clones, almost 85% seen once, with 2.4% in the top ten. Germline V gene sequence: CDR1 SGHNT, CDR2 YENEEA. With 4 bases clipped from V and 2 bases from J, the junction kept 10 bases outside the gene matches. This CDR3 has 16 amino acids. V is TRBV11-3 and J is TRBJ1-2, with 7 bases identical to TRBD1. The sequenced sample consisted of peripheral blood. The sequence was obtained from an older woman with COVID-19, enrolled during active disease. CDR3 region: CASSSLRDSNNYGYTF. CDR3 DNA: TGTGCCAGCAGCTCACTCCGGGACAGCAACAACTATGGCTACACCTTC.